The rows below give T cell receptor beta chains drawn from one sample of a study of blood T cell repertoires in COVID-19. Profiled with immunoSEQ multiplex PCR; TCRdb holds only in-frame clones, not every one. The sample includes about 12,000 clones, around 90% seen only once; the top ten take over 25%. The sequencing sample was made of peripheral blood. The receptors shown here come from an older woman with active COVID-19. The CDR3 runs from the conserved cysteine through the conserved F or W. D genes are given only for firm matches. A clone size is listed for some rows: how often the clone was seen (once, few, many), or a class if it is expanded.

NA,15,TRBV5-6,TRBJ2-1,TRBD2,TGTGCCAGCAGCTTGGAGCTAGCGGGTTTAGATGCGCAGTTCTTC,CASSLELAGLDAQFF
NA,13,TRBV4-1,TRBJ2-7,NA,TGCGCCAGCAGCCGCCCCCCCGGGACACCTCAGTACTTC,CASSRPPGTPQYF
few,15,TRBV6-6,TRBJ1-6,NA,TGTGCCAGCAGTTACTCGGGGCAGACGGCGGGGCCCCTCCACTTT,CASSYSGQTAGPLHF
NA,18,TRBV7-2,TRBJ2-1,TRBD2,TGTGCCAGCAGCTTCGCCAAGAGGGGGACTAGCGGGACAGATGAGCAGTTCTTC,CASSFAKRGTSGTDEQFF
NA,14,TRBV4-3,TRBJ1-2,NA,TGCGCCAGCAGCCAAGAACCGACATACTATGGCTACACCTTC,CASSQEPTYYGYTF
NA,11,TRBV6-5,TRBJ1-2,NA,TGTGCCAGCCGCGAGAACTATGGCTACACCTTC,CASRENYGYTF
NA,13,TRBV12-3/TRBV12-4,TRBJ2-3,NA,TGTGCCAGCAGTCCCGGTTCCGCAGATACGCAGTATTTT,CASSPGSADTQYF
NA,14,TRBV27,TRBJ1-3,NA,TGTGCCAGCAGCCGAGGGCCGGGTGGAAACACCATATATTTT,CASSRGPGGNTIYF
NA,14,TRBV7-2,TRBJ2-1,TRBD2,TGTGCCAGCAGCCAAGCGGGAGGGCCCAATGAGCAGTTCTTC,CASSQAGGPNEQFF
NA,16,TRBV4-3,TRBJ1-4,TRBD1,TGCGCCAGCAGCCAAGATGGGGCAGGGGGGAAGGAAAAACTGTTTTTT,CASSQDGAGGKEKLFF
NA,16,TRBV11-2,TRBJ2-4,TRBD1,TGTGCCAGCAGCCAGACAGGGGTTGGGGCCAAAAACATTCAGTACTTC,CASSQTGVGAKNIQYF
NA,15,TRBV7-2,TRBJ2-5,TRBD2,TGTGCCAGCAGCTTAGTAGCGGGAGTGGGAGAGACCCAGTACTTC,CASSLVAGVGETQYF
NA,15,TRBV5-1,TRBJ2-7,TRBD2,TGCGCCAGCAGCTTGGTACCGGGAGGGCCCTACGAGCAGTACTTC,CASSLVPGGPYEQYF
NA,15,TRBV11-3,TRBJ1-6,NA,TGTGCCAGCAGCTTAGCAAGGACAGCTAATTCACCCCTCCACTTT,CASSLARTANSPLHF
NA,13,TRBV6-2/TRBV6-3,TRBJ2-7,TRBD1,TGTGCCAGCAGTAGACAGGGATTGTACGAGCAGTACTTC,CASSRQGLYEQYF
NA,15,TRBV7-2,TRBJ2-7,TRBD1,TGTGCCAGCAGCCCAGGGACAGGGAAGATCTACGAGCAGTACTTC,CASSPGTGKIYEQYF
few,14,TRBV4-1,TRBJ1-1,NA,TGCGCCAGCAGCCAAGAACCCGGGAACACTGAAGCTTTCTTT,CASSQEPGNTEAFF
NA,16,TRBV5-1,TRBJ2-3,TRBD2,TGCGCCAGCAGCACCGGACTAGCGGGAGGCACAGATACGCAGTATTTT,CASSTGLAGGTDTQYF
NA,16,TRBV4-3,TRBJ2-7,TRBD2,TGCGCCAGCAGCCAGGGACTAGCGGGAGGGCCGCTCGAGCAGTACTTC,CASSQGLAGGPLEQYF
NA,15,TRBV7-9,TRBJ2-5,NA,TGTGCCAGCAGCTTAGCGCTGGCAGGCCAAGAGACCCAGTACTTC,CASSLALAGQETQYF
NA,14,TRBV27,TRBJ2-5,NA,TGTGCCAGCAGTCTCCCCCCCTCCCAAGAGACCCAGTACTTC,CASSLPPSQETQYF
NA,13,TRBV30,TRBJ2-7,NA,TGTGCCTGGAGCCCGATTAACTCTTACGAGCAGTACTTC,CAWSPINSYEQYF
NA,17,TRBV5-6,TRBJ2-3,TRBD2,TGTGCCAGCAGCTTGGGACTAGCGGGAGTCGGCAGAGATACGCAGTATTTT,CASSLGLAGVGRDTQYF
NA,13,TRBV19,TRBJ2-1,NA,TGTGCCAGTAGTATCTCCCAGGGAAATGAGCAGTTCTTC,CASSISQGNEQFF
NA,11,TRBV25-1,TRBJ2-1,NA,TGTGCCAGCAGTGAGCTAGCGGAGCAGTTCTTC,CASSELAEQFF
NA,16,TRBV7-2,TRBJ2-3,TRBD2,TGTGCCAGCAGCTTAACGGGCGCGGGACTAGCCGATACGCAGTATTTT,CASSLTGAGLADTQYF
NA,16,TRBV6-5,TRBJ1-1,NA,TGTGCCAGCAGTTATAGACCGGGACAACCGAACACTGAAGCTTTCTTT,CASSYRPGQPNTEAFF
NA,15,TRBV19,TRBJ2-5,NA,TGTGCCAGTAGCCCTGGCCCCTCCCTCGAAGAGACCCAGTACTTC,CASSPGPSLEETQYF
once,15,TRBV3-1/TRBV3-2,TRBJ2-5,TRBD2,TGTGCCAGCAGATCAACTAGCGCTCGCCAAGAGACCCAGTACTTC,CASRSTSARQETQYF
NA,16,TRBV25-1,TRBJ2-7,NA,TGTGCCAGCAGTGAAATTTATGGAGGAAGCTCCTACGAGCAGTACTTC,CASSEIYGGSSYEQYF
NA,16,TRBV24-1,TRBJ2-3,TRBD2,TGTGCCACCAGTGATCCTACTAGCGGACGCACAGATACGCAGTATTTT,CATSDPTSGRTDTQYF
NA,12,TRBV5-1,TRBJ1-6,NA,TGCGCCAGCAGCTCAGAATATTCACCCCTCCACTTT,CASSSEYSPLHF
NA,13,TRBV4-3,TRBJ1-2,NA,TGCGCCAGCAGCCAACTAGGGGGAGTTGGCTACACCTTC,CASSQLGGVGYTF
once,14,TRBV29-1,TRBJ1-1,TRBD1,TGCAGCGTCCACAGAGGGGGCGCGGACACTGAAGCTTTCTTT,CSVHRGGADTEAFF